Shown below are 29 T cell receptor beta chains from a single sample sequenced in a study of T cell changes during pregnancy in multiple sclerosis. The method was immunoSEQ multiplex PCR; TCRdb's version includes in-frame clones alone and lacks a portion of them. The sample lists 50,000 to 60,000 clones; around 89% were seen once. This specimen was peripheral blood, taken after pregnancy. The receptors derive from a female donor with multiple sclerosis, enrolled in a pregnancy study.

The chain carries TRBV9 and TRBJ2-1; D may be TRBD2 (7 bases). Trimming stripped 3 bases from V and 4 bases from J, with 26 bases between. Per the germline V gene, CDR1 is SGDLS and CDR2 is YYNGEE. The CDR3 is made up of 19 amino acids. The CDR3 loop is CASSAQTPVRGATYNEQFF. CDR3 sequence (DNA): TGTGCCAGCAGCGCCCAAACGCCCGTTCGGGGGGCGACATACAATGAGCAGTTCTTC. The full variable domain, in which reference TRBV9 and TRBJ2-1 provide the parts outside the CDR3, is DSGVTQTPKHLITATGQRVTLRCSPRSGDLSVYWYQQSLDQGLQFLIQYYNGEERAKGNILERFSAQQFPDLHSELNLSSLELGDSALYFCASSAQTPVRGATYNEQFFGPGTRLTVL.

The gene calls are TRBV6-5 and TRBJ2-7; tentative D call: TRBD1 (6 bases). Trimming removed 5 bases at V and 6 bases at J, with 14 bases between. Per germline, CDR1 MNHEY and CDR2 SVGAGI. The CDR3 runs to 13 residues. In DNA form, the CDR3 reads TGTGCCAGCAGTCAGACAGGTCCGGGCGAGCAGTACTTC. Protein product: CASSQTGPGEQYF.

The chain has TRBV10-2 and TRBJ2-1; tentative D call: TRBD2 (6 bases). V gave up 0 bases and J gave up 0 bases, with 6 bases separating them. The CDR3 length is 15 residues. In germline, CDR1 is WSHSY, CDR2 SAAADI. CDR3 region: CASSESGGSYNEQFF. CDR3 in DNA: TGCGCCAGCAGTGAGTCGGGGGGCTCCTACAATGAGCAGTTCTTC.

The DNA of the CDR3 is TGTGCCAGCAGCTTAGCGTTTCAGGGGCCGAACACTGAAGCTTTCTTT. Protein sequence: CASSLAFQGPNTEAFF. The V call is TRBV11-2, the J call TRBJ1-1, with D possibly matching TRBD1 (6 bases). CDR3 length: 16 residues. Germline CDR1 SGHAT, CDR2 FQNNGV. V lost 1 base to trimming and J lost 1 base, with 13 bases between them.

The rearrangement links TRBV5-6 to TRBJ2-7, with 11 positions matching TRBD1. V dropped 3 bases and J dropped 5; count of bases not matched to a gene: 4. There are 14 residues in the CDR3. CDR1 and CDR2 from the germline V gene are SGHDT and YYEEEE. CDR3 bases: TGTGCCAGCAGCTGGGACAGGGGGTTGCACGAGCAGTACTTC. It is translated as CASSWDRGLHEQYF.

The gene calls are TRBV5-6 and TRBJ2-7; TRBD2 aligns across 9 bases. The CDR3 totals 15 residues. From germline, CDR1 is SGHDT and CDR2 YYEEEE. J was trimmed by 2 bases and V by 0 bases; bases with no gene match: 3. CDR3 nucleotides: TGTGCCAGCAGCTTGGGGCTAGCGGGGCCCTACGAGCAGTACTTC. This sequence encodes CASSLGLAGPYEQYF.

J is TRBJ1-2 and V is TRBV5-1; a possible D gene is TRBD1 (5 bases). V dropped 0 bases and J dropped 0 bases, with 6 bases sitting between them. The CDR3 spans 14 residues. Germline CDR1 is SGHRS and CDR2 is YFSETQ. The CDR3 spells CASSLGQSNYGYTF. In DNA form, the CDR3 reads TGCGCCAGCAGCTTGGGACAGTCTAACTATGGCTACACCTTC.

The chain links TRBV7-2 to TRBJ2-7; tentative D call: TRBD1 (5 bases). Germline V gene data show CDR1 as SGHTA and CDR2 as FQGNSA. This CDR3 is 15 amino acids long. The V and J ends lost 0 bases and 4 bases respectively, with 13 bases between them. For the CDR3, the DNA is TGTGCCAGCAGCTTAGCGCAGGGTGGGGTGTACGAGCAGTACTTC. Its protein is CASSLAQGGVYEQYF.

V and J are TRBV5-1 and TRBJ2-3; 9 positions match TRBD1. V was pared by 4 bases and J by 3 bases, with 9 bases of the junction left unmatched. The V gene's germline CDR1 is SGHRS and CDR2 YFSETQ. The CDR3 runs 16 residues. The CDR3 loop reads CASSVGQGMLTDTQYF. The DNA for the CDR3 is TGCGCCAGCAGCGTTGGACAGGGGATGTTGACAGATACGCAGTATTTT. Using reference TRBV5-1 and TRBJ2-3 for the parts outside the CDR3, the full variable domain is KAGVTQTPRYLIKTRGQQVTLSCSPISGHRSVSWYQQTPGQGLQFLFEYFSETQRNKGNFPGRFSGRQFSNSRSEMNVSTLELGDSALYLCASSVGQGMLTDTQYFGPGTRLTVL.

This rearrangement joins TRBV5-1 to TRBJ1-1; D uncertain. Between the trimmed V and J ends, which lost 9 bases and 4 bases, there was a span of 16 bases. CDR3 size: 13 residues. The germline CDR1 and CDR2 sequences are SGHRS and YFSETQ. CDR3 sequence reads: CATALAGSTEAFF. The CDR3 region has the DNA TGCGCCACCGCCTTGGCGGGGAGCACTGAAGCTTTCTTT.

This chain links TRBV30 with TRBJ1-1, with 8 positions matching TRBD1. CDR1 and CDR2 from the germline V gene are GTSNPN and SVGIG (reference sequence). The trim removed 0 bases at V and 1 base at J, leaving 7 bases unmatched. The CDR3 is 16 amino acids. This chain's CDR3 is CAWSVGTGIANTEAFF. CDR3 bases: TGTGCCTGGAGTGTGGGGACAGGAATAGCGAACACTGAAGCTTTCTTT. Together with reference TRBV30 and TRBJ1-1, the CDR3 gives the full variable domain: SQTIHQWPATLVQPVGSPLSLECTVEGTSNPNLYWYRQAAGRGLQLLFYSVGIGQISSEVPQNLSASRPQDRQFILSSKKLLLSDSGFYLCAWSVGTGIANTEAFFGQGTRLTVV.

The V call is TRBV28, the J call TRBJ2-4, with D perhaps TRBD1 (6 bases). Germline-derived CDR1 and CDR2 are MDHEN and SYDVKM. Trimming pared 2 bases from V and 6 bases from J, leaving 14 bases between. CDR3 length equals 15 residues. The CDR3 is CASSLNWGLGNIQYF. Here the CDR3 DNA reads TGTGCCAGCAGTTTAAATTGGGGGCTCGGAAACATTCAGTACTTC.

The chain combines TRBV4-3 with TRBJ2-6, with D maybe TRBD1 (6 bases). V lost 3 bases, J lost 1 base, and 13 bases lay in between. The CDR3 is 17 residues long. Looked up from germline, CDR1 is LGHNA and CDR2 is YSLEER. The CDR3 protein is CASSQTGHLSGANVLTF. Here the CDR3 DNA reads TGCGCCAGCAGCCAGACAGGTCATCTTTCTGGGGCCAACGTCCTGACTTTC.

The chain recombines TRBV5-8 with TRBJ1-1, with 7 bases that match TRBD1. Germline-derived CDR1 and CDR2 are SGHTS and YDEGEE. CDR3 length: 15 residues. The J segment lost 4 bases and the V segment lost 2 bases, leaving 8 bases of the junction unmatched. The CDR3 is CASSFHRGIGTEAFF. The CDR3 DNA reads TGTGCCAGCAGCTTCCACAGGGGAATCGGCACTGAAGCTTTCTTT.

The chain is built from TRBV30 and TRBJ1-3; D possibly corresponds to TRBD1 (6 bases). The V end lost 0 bases, the J end lost 4 bases, and 10 bases lay between the germline ends. This CDR3 contains 14 residues. Germline CDR1 GTSNPN, CDR2 SVGIG (reference sequence). CDR3 in amino acids: CAWSVQGGGNTIYF. CDR3 in DNA: TGTGCCTGGAGTGTACAGGGCGGAGGAAACACCATATATTTT.

This CDR3 reads CASSYLHRALPGQGHFLPQHF. The CDR3 DNA follows: TGTGCCAGCAGCTATTTACATCGTGCGTTACCGGGGCAGGGGCATTTTTTGCCCCAGCATTTT. The chain combines TRBV21-1 with TRBJ1-5; TRBD1, the table's D call, was not compared with the DNA. TRBV21-1 is reported as a pseudogene. The CDR3 is made up of 21 amino acids.

The genes are TRBV11-2 and TRBJ1-2; 7 bases fit TRBD1. With 1 base clipped from V and 1 base from J, the junction kept 6 bases outside the gene matches. The CDR3 sequence is 16 residues long. Germline values: CDR1 SGHAT, CDR2 FQNNGV. CDR3 nucleotides: TGTGCCAGCAGCTTAGGTTGGTCAGGGGGTAACTATGGCTACACCTTC. It specifies CASSLGWSGGNYGYTF. The full variable domain, its missing parts supplied by reference TRBV11-2 and TRBJ1-2, is EAGVAQSPRYKIIEKRQSVAFWCNPISGHATLYWYQQILGQGPKLLIQFQNNGVVDDSQLPKDRFSAERLKGVDSTLKIQPAKLEDSAVYLCASSLGWSGGNYGYTFGSGTRLTVV.

The V gene is TRBV9, the J gene TRBJ1-2; no firm D call. The ends were cut back, 4 bases at V and 8 bases at J, with 18 bases in the middle. The CDR3 is 14 residues long. Germline V gene lookup returns CDR1 SGDLS and CDR2 YYNGEE. The chain's CDR3 is CASSPDIRAGGYTF. Written as DNA, the CDR3 is TGTGCCAGCAGCCCGGATATTCGGGCGGGGGGCTACACCTTC.

Points on this clone: The limits of the CDR3 on the DNA are not certain, so only TCRdb's listed CDR3 is given. The chain employs TRBV29-1 and TRBJ2-2; no DNA check was done on the table's D call, TRBD1. From its first to its last residue, the CDR3 has 13 amino acids. Looked up from germline, CDR1 is SQVTM and CDR2 is ANQGSEA. The CDR3 protein is CSAWTGTPGSCFF.

This clone was seen a single time. This sequence joins TRBV5-5 and TRBJ2-5, with D tentatively TRBD2 (6 bases). The CDR3 loop spans 13 amino acids. CDR1 and CDR2 (germline): SGHKS, YYEKEE (reference sequence). Trimming stripped 6 bases from V and 3 bases from J, with 12 bases between. The CDR3 is CASTIRLEETQYF. CDR3 in DNA: TGTGCCAGCACCATTCGACTAGAAGAGACCCAGTACTTC. Supplemented by reference TRBV5-5 and TRBJ2-5, the full variable domain reads DAGVTQSPTHLIKTRGQQVTLRCSPISGHKSVSWYQQVLGQGPQFIFQYYEKEERGRGNFPDRFSARQFPNYSSELNVNALLLGDSALYLCASTIRLEETQYFGPGTRLLVL.

This chain joins TRBV25-1 and TRBJ2-7; D uncertain. Trimming took off 2 bases at V and 7 bases at J, with 12 bases between the two ends. The CDR3 totals 13 residues. Germline values: CDR1 MGHDK, CDR2 SYGVNS. CDR3 loop: CASSEDPRREQYF. The CDR3 coding sequence is TGTGCCAGCAGTGAAGATCCCAGGCGAGAGCAGTACTTC.

For the CDR3, the DNA is TGTGCCAGCAGTAATACAGGACCTTATCAGCCCCAGCATTTT. Protein: CASSNTGPYQPQHF. J is TRBJ1-5 and V is TRBV2; D is possibly TRBD1 (5 bases). Germline CDR1 SNHLY, CDR2 FYNNEI. Trimming removed 5 bases at V and 5 bases at J, with 13 bases between. The CDR3 spans 14 residues. The entire variable domain, with the rest obtained from reference TRBV2 and TRBJ1-5, is as follows: EPEVTQTPSHQVTQMGQEVILRCVPISNHLYFYWYRQILGQKVEFLVSFYNNEISEKSEIFDDQFSVERPDGSNFTLKIRSTKLEDSAMYFCASSNTGPYQPQHFGDGTRLSIL.

The DNA for the CDR3 is TGTGCCAGCAGTACTACCACAGCTTTCTTT. It is translated as CASSTTTAFF. The rearrangement uses TRBV6-6 and TRBJ1-1; D unresolved. Germline values: CDR1 MNHNY, CDR2 SVGAGI (reference sequence). Trimming shortened V by 5 bases and J by 10 bases, and 8 bases separated the two germline ends. This CDR3 has 10 residues.

This clone is a singleton in its sample. The rearrangement links TRBV19 to TRBJ1-2, with 11 nucleotides matching TRBD1. V trimming: 7 bases; J trimming: 7 bases; junction bases outside the gene matches: 5. Germline V gene sequence: CDR1 LNHDA, CDR2 SQIVND (reference sequence). The CDR3 runs to 13 residues. Here the CDR3 reads CASKDRGRIGYTF. The CDR3 region has the DNA TGTGCCAGTAAGGACAGGGGGCGCATTGGCTACACCTTC.

This clone was seen a single time. Its ends do not fully match the called genes, so a read error is possible. The V and J genes are TRBV10-3 and TRBJ1-2; possible D gene TRBD1, 6 bases. Germline CDR1 reads ENHRY; CDR2 reads SYGVKD. CDR3 length equals 13 residues. This CDR3 is CASFGQLGYGYTF. DNA of the CDR3: TGCGCGTCGTTTGGACAGTTGGGCTATGGCTACACCTTC.

This clone has only one observation. The rearrangement links TRBV7-2 to TRBJ2-5; 7 nucleotides match TRBD2. The CDR3 length is 14 residues. Trimming removed 5 bases from V and 3 bases from J; junction bases left unmatched: 6. Germline V lookup: CDR1 SGHTA, CDR2 FQGNSA. The CDR3 loop reads CASSVNRGEETQYF. The CDR3, as DNA: TGTGCCAGCAGCGTTAATCGGGGGGAAGAGACCCAGTACTTC.

CDR3 DNA sequence: TGTGCCAGCAGCAAAAGGGGTAGCGGGGAGGGGGAGACCCAGTACTTC. Amino acids: CASSKRGSGEGETQYF. The rearrangement joins TRBV9 to TRBJ2-5; 8 bases line up with TRBD2. Trimming cost V 4 bases and J 5 bases; bases outside gene matches: 13. The CDR3 has 16 residues. CDR1 SGDLS and CDR2 YYNGEE come from the germline V gene.

This clone was recorded a few times. The V and J genes are TRBV11-3 and TRBJ2-7; 8 positions match TRBD2. Germline V gene lookup returns CDR1 SGHNT and CDR2 YENEEA. J lost 5 bases, V lost 4 bases, and 4 bases had no gene match. There are 13 residues in the CDR3. CDR3 nucleotides: TGTGCCAGCAGCTCCGGGGGGGTCGACGAGCAGTACTTC. As protein: CASSSGGVDEQYF.

V and J are TRBV4-1 and TRBJ2-6; 7 bases map to TRBD2. The CDR3 consists of 16 residues. V shed 5 bases and J 6 bases; nucleotides not matched to a gene: 10. From germline, CDR1 is MGHRA and CDR2 YSYEKL. CDR3 bases: TGCGCCAGCAGCTCTAGACTAGCCCCTGCGGCCAACGTCCTGACTTTC. It codes for CASSSRLAPAANVLTF.